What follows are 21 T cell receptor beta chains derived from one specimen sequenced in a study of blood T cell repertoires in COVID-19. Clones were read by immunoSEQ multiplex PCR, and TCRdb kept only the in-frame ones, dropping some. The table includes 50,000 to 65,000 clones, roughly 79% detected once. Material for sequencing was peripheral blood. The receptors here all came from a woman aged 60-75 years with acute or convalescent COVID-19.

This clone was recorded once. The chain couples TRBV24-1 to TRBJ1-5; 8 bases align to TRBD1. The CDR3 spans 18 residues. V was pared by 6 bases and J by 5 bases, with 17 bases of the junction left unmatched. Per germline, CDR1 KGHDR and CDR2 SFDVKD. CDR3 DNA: TGTGCCACCAGTCCGGCAGGGACAGGCGGGGGCGTTCATCAGCCCCAGCATTTT. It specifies CATSPAGTGGGVHQPQHF.

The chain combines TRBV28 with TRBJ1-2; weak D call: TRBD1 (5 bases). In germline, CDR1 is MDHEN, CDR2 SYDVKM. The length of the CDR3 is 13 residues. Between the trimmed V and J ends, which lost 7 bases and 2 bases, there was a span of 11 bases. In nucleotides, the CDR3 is TGTGCCAGCACCACGGACATAAACTATGGCTACACCTTC. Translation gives CASTTDINYGYTF.

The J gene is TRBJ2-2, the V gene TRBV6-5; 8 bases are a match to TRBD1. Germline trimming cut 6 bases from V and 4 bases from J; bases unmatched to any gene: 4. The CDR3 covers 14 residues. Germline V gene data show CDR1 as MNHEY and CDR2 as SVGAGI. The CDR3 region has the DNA TGTGCCAGCAGGTCGACAGGGGTCACCGGGGAGCTGTTTTTT. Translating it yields CASRSTGVTGELFF.

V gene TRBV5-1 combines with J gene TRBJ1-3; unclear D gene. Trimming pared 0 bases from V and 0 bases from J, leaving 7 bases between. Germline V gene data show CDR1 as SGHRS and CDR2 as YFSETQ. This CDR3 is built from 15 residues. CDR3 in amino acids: CASSLEAGSGNTIYF. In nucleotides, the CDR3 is TGCGCCAGCAGCTTGGAGGCGGGCTCTGGAAACACCATATATTTT.

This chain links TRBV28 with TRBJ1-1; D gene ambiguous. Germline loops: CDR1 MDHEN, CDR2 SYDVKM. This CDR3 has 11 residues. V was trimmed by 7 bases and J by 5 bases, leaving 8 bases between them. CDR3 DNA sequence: TGTGCCAGCATTGGAGGGACTGAAGCTTTCTTT. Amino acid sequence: CASIGGTEAFF. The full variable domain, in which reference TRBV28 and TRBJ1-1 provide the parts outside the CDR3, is DVKVTQSSRYLVKRTGEKVFLECVQDMDHENMFWYRQDPGLGLRLIYFSYDVKMKEKGDIPEGYSVSREKKERFSLILESASTNQTSMYLCASIGGTEAFFGQGTRLTVV.

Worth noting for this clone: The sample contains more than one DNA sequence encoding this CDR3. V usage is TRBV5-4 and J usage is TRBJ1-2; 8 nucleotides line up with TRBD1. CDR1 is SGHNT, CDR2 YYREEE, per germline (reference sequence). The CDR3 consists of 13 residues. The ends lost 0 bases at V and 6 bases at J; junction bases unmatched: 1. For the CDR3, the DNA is TGTGCCAGCAGCTTGGCAGGGGGCGATGGCTACACCTTC. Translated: CASSLAGGDGYTF.

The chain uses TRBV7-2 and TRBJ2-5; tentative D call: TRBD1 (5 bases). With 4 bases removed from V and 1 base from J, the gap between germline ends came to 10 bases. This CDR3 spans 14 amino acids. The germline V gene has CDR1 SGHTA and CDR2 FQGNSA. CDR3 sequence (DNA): TGTGCCAGCAGCTCCCGACAGCCCCAAGAGACCCAGTACTTC. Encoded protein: CASSSRQPQETQYF.

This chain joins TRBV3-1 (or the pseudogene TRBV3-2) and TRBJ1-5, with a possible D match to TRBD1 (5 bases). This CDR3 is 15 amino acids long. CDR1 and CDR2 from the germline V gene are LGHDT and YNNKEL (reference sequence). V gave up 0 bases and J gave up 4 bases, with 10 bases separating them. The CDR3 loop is CASSQDITGNQPQHF. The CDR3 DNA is TGTGCCAGCAGCCAAGATATAACAGGTAATCAGCCCCAGCATTTT.

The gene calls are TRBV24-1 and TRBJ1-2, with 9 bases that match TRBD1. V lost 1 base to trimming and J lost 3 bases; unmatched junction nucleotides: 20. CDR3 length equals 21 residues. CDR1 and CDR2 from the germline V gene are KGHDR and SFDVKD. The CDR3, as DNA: TGTGCCACCAGTGATTTCCCGCGGGCCGGCGGGACAGGGAGTCTGGACTATGGCTACACCTTC. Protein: CATSDFPRAGGTGSLDYGYTF.

The CDR3 region is CASSAGLAYNEQFF. In DNA form, the CDR3 reads TGTGCCAGCAGCGCGGGACTCGCTTACAATGAGCAGTTCTTC. The rearrangement joins TRBV11-3 to TRBJ2-1, with D perhaps TRBD2 (6 bases). This CDR3 spans 14 amino acids. Germline V CDR1 and CDR2: SGHNT, YENEEA. V was trimmed by 5 bases and J by 4 bases, leaving 12 bases between them.

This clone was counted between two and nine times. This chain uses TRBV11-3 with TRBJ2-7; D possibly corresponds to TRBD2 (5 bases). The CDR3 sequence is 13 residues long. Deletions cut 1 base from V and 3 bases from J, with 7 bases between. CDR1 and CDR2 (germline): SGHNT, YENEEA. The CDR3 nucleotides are TGTGCCAGCAGCTTAGGGGAGAACTACGAGCAGTACTTC. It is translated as CASSLGENYEQYF.

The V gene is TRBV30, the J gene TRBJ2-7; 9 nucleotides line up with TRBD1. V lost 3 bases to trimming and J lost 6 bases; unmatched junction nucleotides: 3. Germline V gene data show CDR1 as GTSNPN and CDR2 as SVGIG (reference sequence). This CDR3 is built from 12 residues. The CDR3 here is CAWRQGAVEQYF. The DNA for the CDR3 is TGTGCCTGGAGACAGGGGGCGGTCGAGCAGTACTTC. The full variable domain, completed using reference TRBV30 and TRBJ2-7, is SQTIHQWPATLVQPVGSPLSLECTVEGTSNPNLYWYRQAAGRGLQLLFYSVGIGQISSEVPQNLSASRPQDRQFILSSKKLLLSDSGFYLCAWRQGAVEQYFGPGTRLTVT.

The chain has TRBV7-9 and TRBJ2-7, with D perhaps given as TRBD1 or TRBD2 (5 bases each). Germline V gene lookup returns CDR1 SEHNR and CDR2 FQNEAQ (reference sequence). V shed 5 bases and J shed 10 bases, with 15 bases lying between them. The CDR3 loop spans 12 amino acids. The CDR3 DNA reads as TGTGCCAGCAGCCTAGACAGCGGCTATCAGTACTTC. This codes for CASSLDSGYQYF. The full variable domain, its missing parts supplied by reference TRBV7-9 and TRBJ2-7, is DTGVSQNPRHKITKRGQNVTFRCDPISEHNRLYWYRQTLGQGPEFLTYFQNEAQLEKSRLLSDRFSAERPKGSFSTLEIQRTEQGDSAMYLCASSLDSGYQYFGPGTRLTVT.

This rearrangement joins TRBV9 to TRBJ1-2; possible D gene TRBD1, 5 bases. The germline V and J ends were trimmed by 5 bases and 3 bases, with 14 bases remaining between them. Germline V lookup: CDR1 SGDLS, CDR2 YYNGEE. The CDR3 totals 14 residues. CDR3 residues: CASRHGAMDYGYTF. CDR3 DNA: TGTGCCAGCAGGCATGGGGCGATGGACTATGGCTACACCTTC.

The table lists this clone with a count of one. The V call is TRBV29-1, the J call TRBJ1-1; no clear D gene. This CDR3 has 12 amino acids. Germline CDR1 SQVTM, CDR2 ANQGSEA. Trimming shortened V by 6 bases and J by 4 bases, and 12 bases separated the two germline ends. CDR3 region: CSVGHIGTEAFF. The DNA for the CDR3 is TGCAGCGTGGGCCACATTGGCACTGAAGCTTTCTTT.

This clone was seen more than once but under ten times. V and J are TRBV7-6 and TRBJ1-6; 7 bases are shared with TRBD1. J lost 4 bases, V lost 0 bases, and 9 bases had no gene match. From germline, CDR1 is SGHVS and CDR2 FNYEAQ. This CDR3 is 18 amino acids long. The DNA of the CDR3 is TGTGCCAGCAGCTTAGCGGCTCCTAACAGGGGTTATAATTCACCCCTCCACTTT. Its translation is CASSLAAPNRGYNSPLHF. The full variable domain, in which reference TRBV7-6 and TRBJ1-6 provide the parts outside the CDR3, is GAGVSQSPRYKVTKRGQDVALRCDPISGHVSLYWYRQALGQGPEFLTYFNYEAQQDKSGLPNDRFSAERPEGSISTLTIQRTEQRDSAMYRCASSLAAPNRGYNSPLHFGNGTRLTVT.

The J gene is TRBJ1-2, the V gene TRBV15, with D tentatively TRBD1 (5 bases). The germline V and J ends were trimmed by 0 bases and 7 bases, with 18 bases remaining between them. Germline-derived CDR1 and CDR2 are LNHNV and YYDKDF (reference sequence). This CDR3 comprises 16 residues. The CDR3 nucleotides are TGTGCCACCAGCAGAGATGTGTACAAGGGGATGGGTGGCTACACCTTC. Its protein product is CATSRDVYKGMGGYTF. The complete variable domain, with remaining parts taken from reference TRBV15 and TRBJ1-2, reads DAMVIQNPRYQVTQFGKPVTLSCSQTLNHNVMYWYQQKSSQAPKLLFHYYDKDFNNEADTPDNFQSRRPNTSFCFLDIRSPGLGDTAMYLCATSRDVYKGMGGYTFGSGTRLTVV.

Here the CDR3 reads CASSGGTSGSTDTQYF. The CDR3 DNA follows: TGCGCCAGCAGCGGCGGGACTAGCGGAAGCACAGATACGCAGTATTTT. The V and J genes are TRBV5-1 and TRBJ2-3; 11 positions match TRBD2. The germline V gene encodes CDR1 SGHRS and CDR2 YFSETQ. The CDR3 covers 16 residues. The J segment lost 0 bases and the V segment lost 4 bases, leaving 4 bases of the junction unmatched.

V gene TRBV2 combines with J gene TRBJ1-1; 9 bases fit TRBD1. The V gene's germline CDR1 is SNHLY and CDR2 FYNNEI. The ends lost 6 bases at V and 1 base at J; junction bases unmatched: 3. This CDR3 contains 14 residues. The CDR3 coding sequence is TGTGCCAGCAGCCGGGACAGGGCGAACACTGAAGCTTTCTTT. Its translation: CASSRDRANTEAFF.

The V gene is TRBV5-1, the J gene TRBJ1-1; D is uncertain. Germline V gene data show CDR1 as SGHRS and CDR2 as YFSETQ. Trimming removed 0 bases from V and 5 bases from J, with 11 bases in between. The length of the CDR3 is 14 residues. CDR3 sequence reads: CASSLASQVTEAFF. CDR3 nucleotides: TGCGCCAGCAGCTTGGCCTCTCAGGTTACTGAAGCTTTCTTT.

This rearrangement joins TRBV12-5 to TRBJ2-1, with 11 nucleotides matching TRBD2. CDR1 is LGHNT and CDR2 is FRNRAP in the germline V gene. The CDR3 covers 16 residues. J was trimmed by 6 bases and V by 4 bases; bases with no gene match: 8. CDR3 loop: CASGSPLAGGINEQFF. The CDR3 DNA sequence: TGTGCTAGTGGTTCGCCGCTAGCGGGGGGTATCAATGAGCAGTTCTTC. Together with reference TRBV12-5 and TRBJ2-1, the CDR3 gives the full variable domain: DARVTQTPRHKVTEMGQEVTMRCQPILGHNTVFWYRQTMMQGLELLAYFRNRAPLDDSGMPKDRFSAEMPDATLATLKIQPSEPRDSAVYFCASGSPLAGGINEQFFGPGTRLTVL.